These 3 T cell receptor beta chains share one sample of origin, sequenced in a study of blood T cell repertoires in COVID-19. Generated by immunoSEQ multiplex PCR, the TCRdb table keeps only in-frame clones and is missing some. The sample shows some 350,000 clones, around 90% of them seen only once. The specimen was peripheral blood. These receptors originate from a man between 18 and 29 years old with active or convalescent COVID-19.

The chain uses TRBV24-1 and TRBJ1-2, with a tentative D call TRBD1 (6 bases). Per germline, CDR1 KGHDR and CDR2 SFDVKD. This CDR3 comprises 15 residues. Trimming removed 0 bases at V and 7 bases at J, with 14 bases between. CDR3 DNA sequence: TGTGCCACCAGTGATTTGCCAGGGGAATCGAGTGGCTACACCTTC. It yields the protein CATSDLPGESSGYTF.

The CDR3 sequence: CASSPGQSSYNEQFF. The DNA for the CDR3 is TGTGCCAGTAGTCCGGGACAGAGCTCCTACAATGAGCAGTTCTTC. This chain connects TRBV19 to TRBJ2-1; TRBD1 matches at 7 bases. V dropped 5 bases and J dropped 0; count of bases not matched to a gene: 4. Germline V gene sequence: CDR1 LNHDA, CDR2 SQIVND (reference sequence). This CDR3 comprises 15 residues.

The chain joins TRBV5-8 to TRBJ1-5, with D perhaps TRBD1 (6 bases). The CDR3 runs 15 residues. Trimming shortened V by 4 bases and J by 5 bases, and 16 bases separated the two germline ends. Germline assignment: CDR1 SGHTS and CDR2 YDEGEE. Here the CDR3 DNA reads TGTGCCAGCAGCCCTCTCTGGACAGACGATCAGCCCCAGCATTTT. Its protein is CASSPLWTDDQPQHF.